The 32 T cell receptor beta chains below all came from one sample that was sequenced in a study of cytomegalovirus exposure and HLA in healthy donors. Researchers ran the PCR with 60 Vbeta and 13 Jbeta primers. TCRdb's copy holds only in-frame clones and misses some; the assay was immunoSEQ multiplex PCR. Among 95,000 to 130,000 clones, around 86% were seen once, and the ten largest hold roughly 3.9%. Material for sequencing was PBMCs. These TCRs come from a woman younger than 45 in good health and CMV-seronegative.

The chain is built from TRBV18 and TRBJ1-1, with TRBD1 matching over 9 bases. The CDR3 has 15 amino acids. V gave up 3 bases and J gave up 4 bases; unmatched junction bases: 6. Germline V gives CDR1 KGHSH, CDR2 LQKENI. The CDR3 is CASSPTGTGSTEAFF. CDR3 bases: TGTGCCAGCTCACCCACCGGGACAGGGAGCACTGAAGCTTTCTTT.

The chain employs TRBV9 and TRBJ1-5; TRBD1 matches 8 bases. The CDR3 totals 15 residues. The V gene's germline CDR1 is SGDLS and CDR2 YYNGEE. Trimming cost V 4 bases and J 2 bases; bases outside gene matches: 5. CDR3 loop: CASSSETGGNQPQHF. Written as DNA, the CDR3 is TGTGCCAGCAGCTCGGAGACAGGGGGCAATCAGCCCCAGCATTTT.

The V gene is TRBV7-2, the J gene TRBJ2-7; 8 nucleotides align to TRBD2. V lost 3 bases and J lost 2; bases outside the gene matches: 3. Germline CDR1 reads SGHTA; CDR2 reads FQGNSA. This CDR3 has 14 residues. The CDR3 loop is CASSFTSGTYEQYF. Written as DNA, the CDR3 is TGTGCCAGCAGCTTCACTAGCGGAACCTACGAGCAGTACTTC. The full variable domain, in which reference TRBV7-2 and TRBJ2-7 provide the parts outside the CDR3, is GAGVSQSPSNKVTEKGKDVELRCDPISGHTALYWYRQSLGQGLEFLIYFQGNSAPDKSGLPSDRFSAERTGGSVSTLTIQRTQQEDSAVYLCASSFTSGTYEQYFGPGTRLTVT.

The CDR3 DNA reads as TGTGCCAGCAGCCGTGGACTAGCGGGAGTAAATGAGCAGTTCTTC. It translates to CASSRGLAGVNEQFF. The chain combines TRBV11-3 with TRBJ2-1; TRBD2 agrees at 13 bases. J lost 7 bases, V lost 5 bases, and 5 bases had no gene match. Germline V gene data show CDR1 as SGHNT and CDR2 as YENEEA. The CDR3 is 15 residues long. Using reference TRBV11-3 and TRBJ2-1 for the parts outside the CDR3, the full variable domain is EAGVVQSPRYKIIEKKQPVAFWCNPISGHNTLYWYLQNLGQGPELLIRYENEEAVDDSQLPKDRFSAERLKGVDSTLKIQPAELGDSAVYLCASSRGLAGVNEQFFGPGTRLTVL.

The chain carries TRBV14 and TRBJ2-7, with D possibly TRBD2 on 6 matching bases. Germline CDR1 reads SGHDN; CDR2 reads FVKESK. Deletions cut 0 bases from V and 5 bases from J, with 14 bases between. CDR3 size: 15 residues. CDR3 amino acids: CASSQDVGSHHEQYF. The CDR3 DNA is TGTGCCAGCAGCCAAGATGTCGGGAGCCACCACGAGCAGTACTTC.

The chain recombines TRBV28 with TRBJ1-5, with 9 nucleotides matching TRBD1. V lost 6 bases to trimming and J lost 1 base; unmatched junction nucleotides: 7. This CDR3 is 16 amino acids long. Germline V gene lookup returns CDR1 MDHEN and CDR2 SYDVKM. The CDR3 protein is CASSRIQGASNQPQHF. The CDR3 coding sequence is TGTGCCAGCAGCCGAATACAGGGGGCGAGCAATCAGCCCCAGCATTTT.

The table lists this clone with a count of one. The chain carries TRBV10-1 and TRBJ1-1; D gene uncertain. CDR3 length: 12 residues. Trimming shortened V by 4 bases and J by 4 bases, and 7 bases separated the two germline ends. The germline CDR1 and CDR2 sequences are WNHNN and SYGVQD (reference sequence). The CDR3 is CASSAGATEAFF. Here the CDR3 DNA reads TGCGCCAGCAGTGCGGGTGCCACTGAAGCTTTCTTT.

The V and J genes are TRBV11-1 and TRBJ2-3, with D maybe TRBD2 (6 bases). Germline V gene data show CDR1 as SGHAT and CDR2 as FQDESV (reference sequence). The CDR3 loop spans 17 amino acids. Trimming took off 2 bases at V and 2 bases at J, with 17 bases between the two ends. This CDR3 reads CASSLRGWGEITDTQYF. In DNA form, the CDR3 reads TGTGCCAGCAGCTTACGGGGTTGGGGGGAAATCACAGATACGCAGTATTTT.

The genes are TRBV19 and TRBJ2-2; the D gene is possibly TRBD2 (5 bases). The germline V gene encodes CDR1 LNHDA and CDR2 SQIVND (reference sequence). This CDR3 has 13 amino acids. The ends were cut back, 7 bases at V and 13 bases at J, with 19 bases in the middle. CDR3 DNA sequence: TGTGCCAGTACCATAAGCGTGGGGAGTTGGCTGTTTTTT. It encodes CASTISVGSWLFF.

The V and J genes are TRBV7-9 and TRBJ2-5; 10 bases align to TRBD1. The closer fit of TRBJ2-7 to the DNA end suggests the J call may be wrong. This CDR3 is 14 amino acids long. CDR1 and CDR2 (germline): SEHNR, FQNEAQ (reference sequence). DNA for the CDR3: TGTGCCAGCAGCGTCGGGACAGGGGCTTACGAGCAGTACTTC. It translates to CASSVGTGAYEQYF.

The CDR3 bases are TGTGCCAGTAGTATAGCGGGGGGGCACAATCAGCCCCAGCATTTT. Its protein product is CASSIAGGHNQPQHF. V is TRBV19 and J is TRBJ1-5; weak D call: TRBD1 (6 bases). V was cut by 1 base and J by 3 bases, with 10 bases left in between. Germline V gene lookup returns CDR1 LNHDA and CDR2 SQIVND (reference sequence). The CDR3 extends over 15 amino acids. The full variable domain, its missing parts supplied by reference TRBV19 and TRBJ1-5, is DGGITQSPKYLFRKEGQNVTLSCEQNLNHDAMYWYRQDPGQGLRLIYYSQIVNDFQKGDIAEGYSVSREKKESFPLTVTSAQKNPTAFYLCASSIAGGHNQPQHFGDGTRLSIL.

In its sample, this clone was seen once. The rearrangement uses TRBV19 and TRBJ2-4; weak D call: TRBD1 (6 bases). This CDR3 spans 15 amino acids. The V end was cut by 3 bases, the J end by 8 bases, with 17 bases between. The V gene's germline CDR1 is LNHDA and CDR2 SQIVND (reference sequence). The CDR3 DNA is TGTGCCAGTAGTATCCAGACAGGCTGGGAAGACATTCAGTACTTC. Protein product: CASSIQTGWEDIQYF.

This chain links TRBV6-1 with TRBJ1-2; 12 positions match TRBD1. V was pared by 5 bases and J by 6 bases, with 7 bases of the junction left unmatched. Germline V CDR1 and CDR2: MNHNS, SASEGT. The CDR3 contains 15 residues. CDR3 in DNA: TGTGCCAGCAGTCCCGGGACAGGGGGCAAAGATGGCTACACCTTC. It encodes CASSPGTGGKDGYTF.

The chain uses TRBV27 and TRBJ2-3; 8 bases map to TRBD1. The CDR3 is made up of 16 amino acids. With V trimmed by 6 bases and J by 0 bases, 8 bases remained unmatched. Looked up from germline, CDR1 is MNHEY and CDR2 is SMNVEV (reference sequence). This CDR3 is CASSHGQGLSTDTQYF. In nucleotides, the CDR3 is TGTGCCAGCAGCCACGGACAGGGCCTTAGCACAGATACGCAGTATTTT.

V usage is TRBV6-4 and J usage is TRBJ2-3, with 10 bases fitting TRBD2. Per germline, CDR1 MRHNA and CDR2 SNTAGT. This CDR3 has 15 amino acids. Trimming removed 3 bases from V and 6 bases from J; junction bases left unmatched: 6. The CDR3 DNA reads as TGTGCCAGCAGTGAAGCGGGAGGGCCGGGTGATACGCAGTATTTT. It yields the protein CASSEAGGPGDTQYF.

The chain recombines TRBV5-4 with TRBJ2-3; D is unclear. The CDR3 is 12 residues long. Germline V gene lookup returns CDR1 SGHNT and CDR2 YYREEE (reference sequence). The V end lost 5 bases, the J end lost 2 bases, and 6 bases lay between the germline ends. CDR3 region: CASRRDTDTQYF. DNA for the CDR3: TGTGCCAGCAGAAGAGACACAGATACGCAGTATTTT.

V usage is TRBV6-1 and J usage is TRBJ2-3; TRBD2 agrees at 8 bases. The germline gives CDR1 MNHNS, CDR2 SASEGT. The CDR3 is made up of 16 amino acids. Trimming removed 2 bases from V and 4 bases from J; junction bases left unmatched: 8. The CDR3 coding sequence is TGTGCCAGCAGTGAACGAGCGGGAGAGTTCCCAGATACGCAGTATTTT. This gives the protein CASSERAGEFPDTQYF.

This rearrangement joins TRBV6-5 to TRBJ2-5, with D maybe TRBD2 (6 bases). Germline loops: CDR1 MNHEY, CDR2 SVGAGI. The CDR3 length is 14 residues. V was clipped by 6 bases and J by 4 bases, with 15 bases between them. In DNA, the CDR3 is TGTGCCAGCAGAGCAACTAGCCCCACAGAGACCCAGTACTTC. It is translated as CASRATSPTETQYF.

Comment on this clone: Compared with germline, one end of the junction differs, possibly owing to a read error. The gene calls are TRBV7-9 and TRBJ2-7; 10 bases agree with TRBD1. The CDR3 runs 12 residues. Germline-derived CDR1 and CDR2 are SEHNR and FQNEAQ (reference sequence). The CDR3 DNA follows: TGTTCCAGCAGGGGACAGGGGTACGAGCAGTACTTC. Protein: CSSRGQGYEQYF.

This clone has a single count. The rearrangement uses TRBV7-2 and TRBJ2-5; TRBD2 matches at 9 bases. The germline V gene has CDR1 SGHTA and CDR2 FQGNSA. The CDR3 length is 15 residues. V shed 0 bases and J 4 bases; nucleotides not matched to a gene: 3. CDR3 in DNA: TGTGCCAGCAGCTTAGCTAGCGGGAGAGGAGAGACCCAGTACTTC. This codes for CASSLASGRGETQYF.

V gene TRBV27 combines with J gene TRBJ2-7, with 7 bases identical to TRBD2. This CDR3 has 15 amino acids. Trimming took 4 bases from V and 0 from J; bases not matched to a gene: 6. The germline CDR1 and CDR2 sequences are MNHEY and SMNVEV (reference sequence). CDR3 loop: CASSSAGVYSYEQYF. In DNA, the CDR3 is TGTGCCAGCAGTTCCGCGGGAGTGTACTCCTACGAGCAGTACTTC.

CDR3 sequence (DNA): TGTGCCAGCAGTTCAACAGGGGTTGCCCAGCCCCAGCATTTT. Residues: CASSSTGVAQPQHF. This chain connects TRBV7-9 to TRBJ1-5; 7 nucleotides agree with TRBD1. After removal of 6 bases from V and 7 bases from J, the junction contained 9 bases not matched to a gene. The CDR3 loop spans 14 amino acids. Germline loops: CDR1 SEHNR, CDR2 FQNEAQ (reference sequence).

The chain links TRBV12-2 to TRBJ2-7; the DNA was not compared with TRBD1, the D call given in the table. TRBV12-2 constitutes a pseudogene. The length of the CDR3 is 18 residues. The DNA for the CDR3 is TGTGCAAGTCGCTTAGGTCTATTGAGGGGACATTGTTCCTACGAGCAGTACTTC. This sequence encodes CASRLGLLRGHCSYEQYF.

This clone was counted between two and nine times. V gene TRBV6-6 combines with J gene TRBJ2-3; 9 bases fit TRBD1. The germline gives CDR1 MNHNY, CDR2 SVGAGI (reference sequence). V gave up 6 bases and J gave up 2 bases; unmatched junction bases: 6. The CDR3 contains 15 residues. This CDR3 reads CASRAGTGHTDTQYF. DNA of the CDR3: TGTGCCAGCAGGGCCGGGACAGGGCACACAGATACGCAGTATTTT.

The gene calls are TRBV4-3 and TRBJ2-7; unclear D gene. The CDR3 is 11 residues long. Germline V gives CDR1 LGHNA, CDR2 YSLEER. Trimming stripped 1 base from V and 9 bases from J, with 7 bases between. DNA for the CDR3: TGCGCCAGCAGCCAAGGGGCTTTGCAGTACTTC. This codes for CASSQGALQYF.

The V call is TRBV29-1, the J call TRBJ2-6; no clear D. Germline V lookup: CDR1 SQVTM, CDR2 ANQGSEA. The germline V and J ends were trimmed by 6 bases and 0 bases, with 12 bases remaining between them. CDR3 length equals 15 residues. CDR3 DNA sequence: TGCAGCGTCCTGACTGCCAGCTCTGGGGCCAACGTCCTGACTTTC. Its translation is CSVLTASSGANVLTF.

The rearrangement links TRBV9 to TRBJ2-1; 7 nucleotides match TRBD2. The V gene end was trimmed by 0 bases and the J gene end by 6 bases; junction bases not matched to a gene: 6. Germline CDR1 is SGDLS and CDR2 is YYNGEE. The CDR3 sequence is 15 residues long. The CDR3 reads CASSVERGVGNEQFF. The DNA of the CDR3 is TGTGCCAGCAGCGTAGAGCGGGGCGTGGGCAATGAGCAGTTCTTC.

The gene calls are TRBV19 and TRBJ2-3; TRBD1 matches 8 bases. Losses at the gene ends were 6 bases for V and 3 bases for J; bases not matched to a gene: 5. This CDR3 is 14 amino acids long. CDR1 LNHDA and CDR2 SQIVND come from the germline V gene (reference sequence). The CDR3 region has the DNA TGTGCCAGTAGCCCGGACAGGGCGACAGATACGCAGTATTTT. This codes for CASSPDRATDTQYF.

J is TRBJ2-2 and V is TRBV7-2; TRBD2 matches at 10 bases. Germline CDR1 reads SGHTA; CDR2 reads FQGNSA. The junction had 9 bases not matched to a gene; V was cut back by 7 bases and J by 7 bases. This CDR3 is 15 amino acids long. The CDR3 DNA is TGTGCCAGCAACAATCTAGCGGGAGAAGGCGGGGAGCTGTTTTTT. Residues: CASNNLAGEGGELFF. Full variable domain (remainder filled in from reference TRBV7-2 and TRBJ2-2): GAGVSQSPSNKVTEKGKDVELRCDPISGHTALYWYRQSLGQGLEFLIYFQGNSAPDKSGLPSDRFSAERTGGSVSTLTIQRTQQEDSAVYLCASNNLAGEGGELFFGEGSRLTVL.

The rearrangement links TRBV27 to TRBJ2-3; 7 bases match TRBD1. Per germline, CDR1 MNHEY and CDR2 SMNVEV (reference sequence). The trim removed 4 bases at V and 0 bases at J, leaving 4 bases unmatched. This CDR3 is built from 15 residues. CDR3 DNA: TGTGCCAGCAGTTACGACAGGGTGAGCACAGATACGCAGTATTTT. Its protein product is CASSYDRVSTDTQYF.

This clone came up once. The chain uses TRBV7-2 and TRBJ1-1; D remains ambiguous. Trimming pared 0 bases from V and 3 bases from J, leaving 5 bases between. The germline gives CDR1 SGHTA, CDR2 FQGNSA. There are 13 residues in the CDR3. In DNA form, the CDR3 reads TGTGCCAGCAGCTTAGCCGGGGACACTGAAGCTTTCTTT. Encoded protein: CASSLAGDTEAFF.

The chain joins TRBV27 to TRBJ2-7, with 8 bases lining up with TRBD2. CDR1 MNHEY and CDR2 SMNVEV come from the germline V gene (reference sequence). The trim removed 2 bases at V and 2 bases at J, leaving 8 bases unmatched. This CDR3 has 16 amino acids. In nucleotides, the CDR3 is TGTGCCAGCAGTTTAGCAGGAGCGGGAGTCACCTACGAGCAGTACTTC. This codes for CASSLAGAGVTYEQYF.